This TCR beta chain is from a study of blood T cells in healthy people across ages. Study overall: In model experiments, template switching was able to capture about one barcoded beta molecule for every two T cells that were present.

This clonotype was picked up a small number of times. The antigen is not known. The authors drew roughly 9.8 milliliters of peripheral blood from each donor. Points from the study as a whole: Compared with aged donors, long-lived donors showed fewer expanded clones, suggesting selection.

Then a second PCR, running about 6 to 12 cycles, was carried out with a sample-barcoded 5' primer and a J-beta primer mix. TCRdb itself ran the 5' RACE reads through MiXCR, one entry per CDR3 protein. The sample includes some 710,000 distinct CDR3 sequences, about 42% of them seen just once. V lost 1 base, J lost 1 base, and 10 bases lay in between. The CDR3 runs 14 residues. The germline V gene has CDR1 DFQATT and CDR2 SNEGSKA (reference sequence). This receptor was identified in an elderly man in good health. The rearrangement joins TRBV20-1 to TRBJ2-5, with D maybe TRBD1 (5 bases). The material sequenced was blood. DNA for the CDR3: TGCAGTGCTAGAGTGCAGGGCCGCCAAGAGACCCAGTACTTC. This sequence encodes CSARVQGRQETQYF.